This TCR beta chain comes out of a study of cytomegalovirus exposure and HLA in healthy donors. This clone has a single count. Its specificity is unknown. This PCR relied on a set of 60 Vbeta primers and 13 Jbeta primers. Libraries were prepared by immunoSEQ multiplex PCR; TCRdb keeps only in-frame clonotypes and omits some of them. The profile shows roughly 200,000 clones, roughly 79% of them singletons. V was clipped by 5 bases and J by 1 base; unmatched bases: 11. This CDR3 spans 16 amino acids. Germline-derived CDR1 and CDR2 are LNHDA and SQIVND (reference sequence). General observations from the study: The study had only CMV serostatus as immune exposure information.

This chain connects TRBV19 to TRBJ2-7, with 7 bases fitting TRBD2. The source material was PBMCs. This TCR derives from a young man in good health and CMV-seronegative. CDR3 in amino acids: CASSQLGGSRSYEQYF. The CDR3 region has the DNA TGTGCCAGTAGTCAGCTCGGCGGGAGTAGGTCCTACGAGCAGTACTTC.